This T cell receptor (beta chain) was obtained from a study of human T cells and chemical hapten exposure. Separate cDNA molecules received unique molecular identifiers, which the library attached to them. From the RACE reads, TCRdb called clonotypes with MiXCR, one entry per CDR3 protein. The sample consists of about 82,000 distinct CDR3 sequences, 10% to 15% of them appearing once. The time point was: patch test 3, about 24 weeks after DPC sensitization. Regarding treatment: therapeutic diphenylcyclopropenone sensitization with weekly scalp DPC. CDR1 is SQVTM and CDR2 is ANQGSEA in the germline V gene. The CDR3 loop spans 13 amino acids. The V and J ends lost 6 bases and 6 bases respectively, with 14 bases between them. This clonotype was detected many times. As yet, its antigen is unknown. General study findings and limits: Large CDR3 similarity clusters arose significantly more often from expanded TCRs than from controls.

V usage is TRBV29-1 and J usage is TRBJ2-2; D is perhaps TRBD2 (6 bases). Specimen: whole blood, collected in connection with sensitization to the hapten diphenylcyclopropenone (DPC). This sequence was found in a woman between 45 and 65 years old with alopecia areata. Some clones in this sample may be carry-over from other donors' samples. In nucleotides, the CDR3 is TGCAGCGTCGGAGGGGCCTCGGCCGGGGAGCTGTTTTTT. Amino acids: CSVGGASAGELFF.